Presented here are 14 T cell receptor beta chains from one specimen sequenced in a study of blood T cells in healthy people across ages. Sample-barcoded 5' priming and a J-beta primer mix drove a second PCR of about 7 to 12 cycles. One entry per CDR3 protein results from TCRdb running MiXCR on the 5' RACE reads. The data contain about 900,000 distinct CDR3 sequences, around 68% of them singletons. The specimen sequenced was blood. The source is a man aged 25-45 years in good health.

Of note for this clonotype: Germline is not matched at one junction end, which may reflect a read error. The rearrangement uses TRBV7-3 and TRBJ2-1, with D perhaps TRBD2 (7 bases). Germline V CDR1 and CDR2: SGHTA, FQGTGA. The CDR3 covers 15 residues. Here the CDR3 DNA reads TGTGTCAGCAGCTCACTAGAGGGGGGGCGCAATGAGCAGTTCTTC. Translating gives CVSSSLEGGRNEQFF.

V usage is TRBV7-6 and J usage is TRBJ2-6; no clear D gene. In germline, CDR1 is SGHVS, CDR2 FNYEAQ. This CDR3 region has 16 residues. V lost 2 bases to trimming and J lost 0 bases, with 8 bases between them. CDR3 in DNA: TGTGCCAGCAGCTTACTAGGGCTCTCTGGGGCCAACGTCCTGACTTTC. Its protein is CASSLLGLSGANVLTF.

The chain has TRBV19 and TRBJ1-2, with D tentatively TRBD1 (5 bases). V lost 7 bases to trimming and J lost 8 bases, with 17 bases between them. The CDR3 extends over 13 amino acids. CDR1 and CDR2 (germline): LNHDA, SQIVND (reference sequence). The CDR3 sequence: CASMPGPKLGYTF. CDR3 nucleotides: TGTGCCAGTATGCCGGGACCTAAACTGGGCTACACCTTC.

The chain recombines TRBV2 with TRBJ2-1, with 11 bases fitting TRBD2. V trimming: 4 bases; J trimming: 8 bases; junction bases outside the gene matches: 10. The CDR3 has 16 amino acids. Germline-derived CDR1 and CDR2 are SNHLY and FYNNEI. The DNA of the CDR3 is TGTGCCAGCAGTGCTGGGGTCGATAGCGGGGGGGATGAGCAGTTCTTC. This codes for CASSAGVDSGGDEQFF.

The chain has TRBV6-6 and TRBJ1-2; 9 bases align to TRBD1. Trimming removed 4 bases from V and 6 bases from J; junction bases left unmatched: 3. This CDR3 contains 13 residues. From germline, CDR1 is MNHNY and CDR2 SVGAGI (reference sequence). The CDR3 is CASSSDRGHGYTF. CDR3 bases: TGTGCCAGCAGTTCGGACAGGGGACATGGCTACACCTTC.

The chain recombines TRBV28 with TRBJ2-5; 10 bases map to TRBD2. V lost 5 bases, J lost 4 bases, and 4 bases stayed unmatched. The CDR3 contains 14 residues. CDR1 is MDHEN and CDR2 is SYDVKM in the germline V gene. This chain's CDR3 is CASSALAGLETQYF. The CDR3 coding sequence is TGTGCCAGCAGTGCACTAGCGGGGTTAGAGACCCAGTACTTC. Full variable domain (rest looked up from reference TRBV28 and TRBJ2-5): DVKVTQSSRYLVKRTGEKVFLECVQDMDHENMFWYRQDPGLGLRLIYFSYDVKMKEKGDIPEGYSVSREKKERFSLILESASTNQTSMYLCASSALAGLETQYFGPGTRLLVL.

This chain joins TRBV29-1 and TRBJ2-1, with D perhaps TRBD2 (6 bases). Trimming took 7 bases from V and 6 from J, leaving 16 bases between them. CDR1 is SQVTM, CDR2 ANQGSEA, per germline. The length of the CDR3 is 13 residues. CDR3 in DNA: TGCAGCGCCGGGGCTAGCGAGGGCAATGAGCAGTTCTTC. This encodes CSAGASEGNEQFF.

This clonotype was observed a few times. V gene TRBV6-2 or TRBV6-3 combines with J gene TRBJ2-1; D gene ambiguous. This CDR3 spans 13 amino acids. V was shortened by 6 bases and J by 8 bases, with 14 bases between the two germline ends. CDR1 is MNHEY, CDR2 SVGEGT, per germline. The CDR3 DNA reads as TGTGCCAGCAGCCGCGATAGGGTGGATGAGCAGTTCTTC. Translated, it gives CASSRDRVDEQFF.

The V call is TRBV7-9, the J call TRBJ1-1; no clear D gene. CDR1 is SEHNR and CDR2 is FQNEAQ in the germline V gene (reference sequence). The CDR3 spans 15 residues. V was pared by 1 base and J by 0 bases, with 9 bases between. The CDR3 sequence is CASSLGRSLNTEAFF. CDR3 nucleotides: TGTGCCAGCAGCTTAGGCAGGTCATTGAACACTGAAGCTTTCTTT.

The J gene is TRBJ2-1, the V gene TRBV12-3 or TRBV12-4; D unclear. The length of the CDR3 is 15 residues. The V and J ends lost 1 base and 3 bases respectively, with 10 bases between them. CDR3 amino acids: CASSLGQYVYNEQFF. CDR3 nucleotide sequence: TGTGCCAGCAGTTTAGGGCAATACGTCTACAATGAGCAGTTCTTC.

The rearrangement links TRBV24-1 to TRBJ2-1, with 13 bases that match TRBD2. V lost 0 bases, J lost 3 bases, and 7 bases stayed unmatched. Germline V gene data show CDR1 as KGHDR and CDR2 as SFDVKD. The CDR3 extends over 19 amino acids. CDR3 sequence: CATSDLQTSGGAVYNEQFF. In nucleotides, the CDR3 is TGTGCCACCAGTGATTTGCAAACTAGCGGGGGGGCGGTCTACAATGAGCAGTTCTTC.

The genes are TRBV4-2 and TRBJ1-2; TRBD1 might be the D (5 bases). The V and J ends lost 0 bases and 7 bases respectively, with 15 bases between them. Looked up from germline, CDR1 is LGHNA and CDR2 is YNFKEQ. The CDR3 covers 15 residues. CDR3 sequence: CASSQEAGMKSGYTF. The CDR3, as DNA: TGTGCCAGCAGCCAAGAGGCAGGGATGAAAAGTGGCTACACCTTC.

The chain is built from TRBV12-3 or TRBV12-4 and TRBJ1-4; D is uncertain. Trimming removed 7 bases from V and 4 bases from J, with 7 bases in between. This CDR3 spans 12 amino acids. The CDR3 sequence: CASTELNEKLFF. In nucleotides, the CDR3 is TGTGCCAGCACCGAGCTTAATGAAAAACTGTTTTTT.

The rearrangement joins TRBV6-1 to TRBJ2-1, with D uncertain. The germline V gene has CDR1 MNHNS and CDR2 SASEGT. The V end lost 10 bases, the J end lost 3 bases, and 10 bases lay between the germline ends. The CDR3 runs 12 residues. As DNA, the CDR3 is TGTGCCATTTTGACAATCTACAATGAGCAGTTCTTC. Amino acids: CAILTIYNEQFF.